By its share, the clone carrying this T cell receptor (beta chain) is medium-sized. Its antigen is unidentified. This record belongs to a study of vaccination and CD4 T cells after COVID-19. In the study overall: Investigators took post-vaccine samples a median roughly 72 days after dose two, within a range of 14 to 241. Study results and caveats: Relatively few convalescent patients and no early post-infection timepoints were analyzed. Going from roughly 22 to 38, median SARS-CoV-2-reactive clonotypes did not rise significantly.

Sequenced with the Oncomine TCR Beta short-read assay was DNA taken from cultured CD4+ T cells. MiXCR was run by TCRdb on the PCR reads, yielding one entry per CDR3 protein. The sample includes 17,000 or so distinct CDR3 sequences, 23% of them seen just once. Regarding treatment: roughly ten-day PBMC culture with coronavirus spike peptide pools or control peptides (ViraFEST assay). Germline V gene lookup returns CDR1 MNHEY and CDR2 SVGAGI. Trimming took 2 bases from V and 6 from J, leaving 11 bases between them. This CDR3 region has 14 residues. The rearrangement links TRBV6-5 to TRBJ1-5, with D perhaps matching TRBD1 (5 bases). Material: cultured CD4+ T cells from blood. The clonotype was recovered from a human donor with COVID-19. CDR3 coding DNA: TGTGCCAGCAGTTACCCCAGGGAGGTTCAGCCCCAGCATTTT. Translating gives CASSYPREVQPQHF.